This T cell receptor beta chain came from a study of CD8 T cells in Susac syndrome. Study observations and caveats: As acknowledged by the study, its TCR sequencing and HLA analysis included a relatively small number of individuals.

Random hexamers were used to reverse transcribe 0.5 to 1 ug of RNA. TCR beta CDR3 was amplified by immunoSEQ multiplex PCR. This amplification extended across 54 Vbeta and 13 Jbeta segments. Each CDR3 protein gets one entry after TCRdb re-called the immunoSEQ multiplex PCR reads with MiXCR. The sample lists about 200,000 distinct CDR3 sequences, approximately 95% seen once, with about 0.1% in the top ten. About this clonotype itself: The antigen is undetermined.

Trimming took off 6 bases at V and 4 bases at J, with 13 bases between the two ends. The CDR3 covers 14 residues. Looked up from germline, CDR1 is SSHAT and CDR2 is FNYEAQ (reference sequence). Healthy donors constituted the controls, which were matched for age and sex. TEMRA cells were enriched by FACS, while CD8+ and CD4+ T cells were obtained through a negative isolation that was performed magnetically. Sequenced: CD4+ T cells from PBMCs. This TCR derives from a human donor in good health. The V gene is TRBV7-7, the J gene TRBJ2-1; no reliable D call. The CDR3 spells CASSASGVYNEQFF. The CDR3 DNA is TGTGCCAGCAGTGCTTCTGGCGTGTACAATGAGCAGTTCTTC. Combining the CDR3 with reference TRBV7-7 and TRBJ2-1 gives the whole variable domain GAGVSQSPRYKVTKRGQDVTLRCDPISSHATLYWYQQALGQGPEFLTYFNYEAQPDKSGLPSDRFSAERPEGSISTLTIQRTEQRDSAMYRCASSASGVYNEQFFGPGTRLTVL.